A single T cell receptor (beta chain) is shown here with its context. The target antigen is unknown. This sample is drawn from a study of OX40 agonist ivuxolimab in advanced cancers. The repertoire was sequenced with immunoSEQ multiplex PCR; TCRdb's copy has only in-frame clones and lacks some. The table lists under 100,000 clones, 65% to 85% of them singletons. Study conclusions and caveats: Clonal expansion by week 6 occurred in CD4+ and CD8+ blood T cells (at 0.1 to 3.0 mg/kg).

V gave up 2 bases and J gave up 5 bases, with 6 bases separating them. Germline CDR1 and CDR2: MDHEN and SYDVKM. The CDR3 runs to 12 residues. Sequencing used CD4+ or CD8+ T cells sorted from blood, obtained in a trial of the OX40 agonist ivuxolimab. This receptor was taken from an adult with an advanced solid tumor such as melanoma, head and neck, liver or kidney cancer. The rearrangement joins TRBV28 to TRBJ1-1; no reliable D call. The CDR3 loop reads CASSLLGTEAFF. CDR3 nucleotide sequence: TGTGCCAGCAGTTTACTTGGGACTGAAGCTTTCTTT.